This T cell receptor (beta chain) derives from a study of a mutant IDH1 vaccine in newly diagnosed glioma. Whole-study context: Onset of vaccination occurred 4-6 weeks following radiotherapy alone, or with temozolomide cycles.

On this clone itself: Its antigen is not known.

Time point in this sample: week 35, safety follow-up. In every dose of vaccine, 300 ug of mutant IDH1 20-mer peptide was given alongside topical imiquimod. The assay was immunoSEQ multiplex PCR, and TCRdb's table has in-frame clones only and misses some. In the table there are 25,000 to 40,000 clones, almost 80% of which are singletons. The germline V gene encodes CDR1 LNHDA and CDR2 SQIVND (reference sequence). The CDR3 has 14 residues. Trimming cost V 3 bases and J 3 bases, with 11 bases left between them. The rearrangement uses TRBV19 and TRBJ2-5; D may be TRBD2 (6 bases). The source material was PBMCs, sampled from a glioma patient whose treatment included an IDH1 peptide vaccine. The clonotype comes from a woman aged 25 to 39 with glioma. Some clones in this sample may be carry-over from other donors' samples. The CDR3 region has the DNA TGTGCCAGTAGTATGCGGGGCGGGAAAGAGACCCAGTACTTC. Translation: CASSMRGGKETQYF.